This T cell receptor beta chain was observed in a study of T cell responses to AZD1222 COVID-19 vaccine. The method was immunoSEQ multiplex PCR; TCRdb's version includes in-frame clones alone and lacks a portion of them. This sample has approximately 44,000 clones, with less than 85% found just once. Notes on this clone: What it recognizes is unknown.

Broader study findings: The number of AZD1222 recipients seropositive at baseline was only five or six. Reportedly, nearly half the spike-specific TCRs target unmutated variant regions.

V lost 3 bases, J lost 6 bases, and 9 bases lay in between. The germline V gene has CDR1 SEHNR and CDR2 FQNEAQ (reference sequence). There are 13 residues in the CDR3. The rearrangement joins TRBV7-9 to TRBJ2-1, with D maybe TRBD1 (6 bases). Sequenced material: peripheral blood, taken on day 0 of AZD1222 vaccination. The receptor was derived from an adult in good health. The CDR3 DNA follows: TGTGCCAGCAGCTTGCAGGGGACCAATGAGCAGTTCTTC. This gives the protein CASSLQGTNEQFF.